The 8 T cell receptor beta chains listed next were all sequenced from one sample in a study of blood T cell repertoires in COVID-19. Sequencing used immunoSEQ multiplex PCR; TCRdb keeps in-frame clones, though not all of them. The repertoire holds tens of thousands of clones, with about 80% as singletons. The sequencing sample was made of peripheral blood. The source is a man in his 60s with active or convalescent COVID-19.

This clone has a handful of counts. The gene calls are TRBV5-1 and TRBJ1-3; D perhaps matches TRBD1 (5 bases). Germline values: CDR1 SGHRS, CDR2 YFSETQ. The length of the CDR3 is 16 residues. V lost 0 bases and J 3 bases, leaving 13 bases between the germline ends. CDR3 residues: CASSLGGRDFGNTIYF. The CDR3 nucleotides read TGCGCCAGCAGCTTGGGCGGCAGGGACTTTGGAAACACCATATATTTT.

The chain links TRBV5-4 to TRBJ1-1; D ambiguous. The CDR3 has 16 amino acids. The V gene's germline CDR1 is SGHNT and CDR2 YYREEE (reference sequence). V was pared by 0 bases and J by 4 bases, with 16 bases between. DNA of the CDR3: TGTGCCAGCAGCTTGGACAGCATAGCTGAGGGCACTGAAGCTTTCTTT. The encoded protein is CASSLDSIAEGTEAFF.

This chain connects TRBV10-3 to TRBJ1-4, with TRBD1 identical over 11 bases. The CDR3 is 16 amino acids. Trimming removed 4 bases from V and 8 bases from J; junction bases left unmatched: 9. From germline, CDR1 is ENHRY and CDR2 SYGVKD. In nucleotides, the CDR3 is TGTGCCATCAGTGTTGGATCGGGACAGGGGGTGGAAAAACTGTTTTTT. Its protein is CAISVGSGQGVEKLFF.

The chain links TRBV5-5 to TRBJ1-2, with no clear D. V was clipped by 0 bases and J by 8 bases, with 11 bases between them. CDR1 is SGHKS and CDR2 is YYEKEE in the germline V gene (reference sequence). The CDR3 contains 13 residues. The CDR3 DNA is TGTGCCAGCAGCTTGGTTACCCCGGGAGGCTACACCTTC. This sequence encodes CASSLVTPGGYTF.

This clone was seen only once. CDR3 sequence: CASSYQGQSYGYTF. CDR3 DNA sequence: TGTGCCAGCAGTTACCAGGGGCAGAGCTATGGCTACACCTTC. The chain recombines TRBV6-5 with TRBJ1-2; possibly TRBD1 for D (6 bases). The germline V gene has CDR1 MNHEY and CDR2 SVGAGI. The CDR3 covers 14 residues. The ends were cut back, 2 bases at V and 4 bases at J, with 11 bases in the middle.

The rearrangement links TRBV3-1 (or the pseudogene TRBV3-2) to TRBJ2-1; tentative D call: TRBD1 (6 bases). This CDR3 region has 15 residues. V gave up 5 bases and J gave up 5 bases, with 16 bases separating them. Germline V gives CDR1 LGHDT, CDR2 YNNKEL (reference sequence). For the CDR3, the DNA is TGTGCCAGCAGCAGGGGTCAGGGGTCCAACAATGAGCAGTTCTTC. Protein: CASSRGQGSNNEQFF.

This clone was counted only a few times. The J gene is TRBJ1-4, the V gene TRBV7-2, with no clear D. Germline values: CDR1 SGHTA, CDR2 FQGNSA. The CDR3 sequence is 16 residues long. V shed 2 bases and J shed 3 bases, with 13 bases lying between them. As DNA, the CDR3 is TGTGCCAGCAGCTTAATTTCTGTACAGCCTAATGAAAAACTGTTTTTT. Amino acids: CASSLISVQPNEKLFF.

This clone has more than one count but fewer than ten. CDR3 in amino acids: CASSDQGALTTEAFF. CDR3 bases: TGTGCCAGCAGTGACCAGGGGGCGCTGACCACTGAAGCTTTCTTT. V usage is TRBV6-1 and J usage is TRBJ1-1, with TRBD1 matching 8 bases. The J segment lost 4 bases and the V segment lost 3 bases, leaving 7 bases of the junction unmatched. Germline-derived CDR1 and CDR2 are MNHNS and SASEGT. The CDR3 consists of 15 residues.